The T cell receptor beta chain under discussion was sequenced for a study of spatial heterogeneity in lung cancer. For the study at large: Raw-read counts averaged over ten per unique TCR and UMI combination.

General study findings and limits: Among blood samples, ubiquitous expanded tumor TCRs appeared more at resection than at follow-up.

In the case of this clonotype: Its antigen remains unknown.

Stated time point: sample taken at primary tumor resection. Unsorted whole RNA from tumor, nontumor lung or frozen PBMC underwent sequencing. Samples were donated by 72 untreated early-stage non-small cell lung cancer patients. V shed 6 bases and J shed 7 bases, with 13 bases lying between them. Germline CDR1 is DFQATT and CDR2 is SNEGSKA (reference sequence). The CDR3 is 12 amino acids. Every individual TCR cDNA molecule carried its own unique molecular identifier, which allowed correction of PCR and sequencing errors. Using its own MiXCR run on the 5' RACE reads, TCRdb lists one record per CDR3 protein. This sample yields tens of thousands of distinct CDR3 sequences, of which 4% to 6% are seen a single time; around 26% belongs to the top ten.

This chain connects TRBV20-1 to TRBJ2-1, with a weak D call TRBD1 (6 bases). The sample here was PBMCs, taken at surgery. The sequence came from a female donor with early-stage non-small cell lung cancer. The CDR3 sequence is CSASRGWNEQFF. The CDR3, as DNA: TGCAGTGCCAGCAGGGGTTGGAATGAGCAGTTCTTC.